The sequence of this T cell receptor (beta chain) was determined in a study of chemoradiotherapy in HPV16-positive cancers. CDR3 length: 18 amino acids. Study-level points and caveats: HPV-responsive T-cell expansion during chemoradiotherapy was linked to improved recurrence-free survival in HPV16-positive patients.

Some clones are missing from TCRdb's copy, which holds only in-frame ones; the method was immunoSEQ multiplex PCR. The sample consists of some 7,200 clones, 70% to 90% of them appearing once. For this clone: Its antigen is not known.

The gene calls are TRBV21-1 and TRBJ2-3; whether TRBD1, the table's D call, matches the DNA was not checked. TRBV21-1 represents a pseudogene. The TCR comes from a human donor with HPV-associated anogenital cancer. The sample here was tumor tissue, taken from a patient who underwent chemoradiotherapy. The CDR3 coding sequence is TGTGCCAGCAGCAAAAGGCGCCGACAGGGGATCGGGACAGATACGCAGTATTTT. This sequence encodes CASSKRRRQGIGTDTQYF.